This T cell receptor beta chain was sequenced during a study of Ad26.COV2.S vaccination and SARS-CoV-2 variants. Study findings and constraints: For non-spike TCRs, breadth in vaccine recipients resembled that in placebo recipients.

Regarding treatment: roughly 18 received Ad26.COV2.S at low or high dose, single or two shots; roughly 5 received placebo; per-sample allocation not given. Sampling was done on day 63 after the first vaccine or placebo injection. For this clone: The antigen remains undetermined.

TCRdb's copy holds only in-frame clones and misses some; the assay was immunoSEQ multiplex PCR. The data contain a few hundred thousand clones, around 92% of them singletons. In germline, CDR1 is LGHNA, CDR2 YSLEER. The CDR3 covers 17 residues. Unmatched junction bases numbered 9, after V lost 4 bases and J lost 3 bases. The sequence was collected from a person between 18 and 65 years old who received the Ad26.COV2.S COVID-19 vaccine or a placebo. Sequenced material: peripheral blood, taken in a trial of Ad26.COV2.S vaccine versus placebo. V usage is TRBV4-3 and J usage is TRBJ2-6; 7 nucleotides line up with TRBD1. The CDR3 bases are TGCGCCAGCAGCCCAGGACAGGCTCTGGGTGGGGCCAACGTCCTGACTTTC. Protein sequence: CASSPGQALGGANVLTF.